A single TCR beta chain is shown here with its context. Antigen: not known. Produced via immunoSEQ multiplex PCR; TCRdb's table is partial and in-frame only. The sample lists 2 million to 2.5 million clones, 90% to 97% occurring once. This sample is part of a study of shared clonotypes between healthy human individuals. Study outcomes and limitations: The four-donor shared clonotypes exceeded non-shared clonotypes in generation probability, with non-shared ones scoring lower. Only blood was sampled; tissue repertoires likely differ.

Subsets obtained from CD4+ cells comprised CD45RA+ naive and CD45RA-negative memory cells. The receptor's source is a man between 18 and 35 years old in good health. The sample consisted of naive CD4+ T cells sorted from blood. Subset here: CD45RA+ positively selected.

In nucleotides, the CDR3 is TGTGCCAGCAGCTTAGGACTAGCGAGAAACAATGAGCAGTTCTTC. It translates to CASSLGLARNNEQFF. The V and J genes are TRBV7-3 and TRBJ2-1, with 9 bases fitting TRBD2. CDR1 SGHTA and CDR2 FQGTGA come from the germline V gene. The CDR3 runs to 15 residues. Trimming cost V 2 bases and J 5 bases; bases outside gene matches: 4.